The 24 T cell receptor beta chains in this list originate from one sample, sequenced in a study of OX40 agonist ivuxolimab in advanced cancers. Clones were read by immunoSEQ multiplex PCR, and TCRdb kept only the in-frame ones, dropping some. Of around 20,000 clones listed, about two thirds were seen once; the top ten hold about 16%. The material was CD4+ or CD8+ T cells sorted from blood, obtained in a trial of the OX40 agonist ivuxolimab. The receptors were sampled from an adult with an advanced solid tumor such as melanoma, head and neck, liver or kidney cancer.

J is TRBJ2-2 and V is TRBV10-3; D is undetermined. This CDR3 is 15 amino acids long. The germline CDR1 and CDR2 sequences are ENHRY and SYGVKD. Trimming removed 5 bases from V and 6 bases from J, with 16 bases in between. CDR3 sequence: CAISPTPVDAGELFF. The CDR3 DNA reads as TGTGCCATCAGTCCTACACCGGTGGACGCCGGGGAGCTGTTTTTT.

This clone was seen only once. The chain carries TRBV23-1 and TRBJ2-3; D unresolved. TRBV23-1 is recorded as an ORF, its role being uncertain. V lost 1 base to trimming and J lost 0 bases, with 8 bases between them. The CDR3 loop spans 15 amino acids. The CDR3 spells CASSQCRSSTDTQYF. CDR3 coding DNA: TGCGCCAGCAGTCAATGTAGGAGTAGCACAGATACGCAGTATTTT.

V gene TRBV29-1 combines with J gene TRBJ2-5; 10 positions match TRBD2. Germline values: CDR1 SQVTM, CDR2 ANQGSEA. This CDR3 has 17 residues. After removal of 2 bases from V and 0 bases from J, the junction contained 9 bases not matched to a gene. Here the CDR3 reads CSVETDLAGGNQETQYF. The CDR3 DNA sequence: TGCAGCGTTGAAACAGACTTAGCGGGAGGTAACCAAGAGACCCAGTACTTC.

Only one count was recorded for this clone. The chain recombines TRBV6-5 with TRBJ1-3, with D unclear. The ends were cut back, 6 bases at V and 1 base at J, with 13 bases in the middle. There are 15 residues in the CDR3. Germline values: CDR1 MNHEY, CDR2 SVGAGI. The CDR3 DNA follows: TGTGCCAGCAGCCCTACCACTCGATCTGGAAACACCATATATTTT. Protein: CASSPTTRSGNTIYF.

This chain joins TRBV19 and TRBJ2-1; D call uncertain. Trimming stripped 5 bases from V and 13 bases from J, with 15 bases between. The CDR3 covers 12 residues. The germline gives CDR1 LNHDA, CDR2 SQIVND (reference sequence). The CDR3 is CASSGKGYYQFF. The CDR3 bases are TGTGCCAGTAGTGGGAAAGGGTACTATCAGTTCTTC. Drawing the rest from reference TRBV19 and TRBJ2-1, the complete variable domain is DGGITQSPKYLFRKEGQNVTLSCEQNLNHDAMYWYRQDPGQGLRLIYYSQIVNDFQKGDIAEGYSVSREKKESFPLTVTSAQKNPTAFYLCASSGKGYYQFFGPGTRLTVL.

This CDR3 reads CASSVGTGPSADEQYF. In nucleotides, the CDR3 is TGTGCCAGCAGCGTAGGGACAGGGCCCTCAGCAGACGAGCAGTACTTC. The gene calls are TRBV9 and TRBJ2-7; 8 bases align to TRBD1. V lost 0 bases, J lost 5 bases, and 10 bases stayed unmatched. CDR1 SGDLS and CDR2 YYNGEE come from the germline V gene. The CDR3 has 16 residues.

The J gene is TRBJ1-2, the V gene TRBV6-5; D gene unclear. Trimming removed 2 bases at V and 0 bases at J, with 7 bases between. There are 14 residues in the CDR3. Germline CDR1 and CDR2: MNHEY and SVGAGI. The CDR3 DNA reads TGTGCCAGCAGTTACGACGCTACTAACTATGGCTACACCTTC. It specifies CASSYDATNYGYTF.

The J gene is TRBJ2-7, the V gene TRBV5-8; D ambiguous. This CDR3 has 15 amino acids. Germline V gene data show CDR1 as SGHTS and CDR2 as YDEGEE. Trimming stripped 0 bases from V and 2 bases from J, with 12 bases between. The CDR3 sequence is CASSLDTVVAYEQYF. CDR3 in DNA: TGTGCCAGCAGCTTGGACACGGTCGTGGCCTACGAGCAGTACTTC.

J is TRBJ2-7 and V is TRBV10-3, with 8 positions matching TRBD2. This CDR3 is built from 14 residues. J was trimmed by 7 bases and V by 4 bases; bases with no gene match: 9. CDR1 and CDR2 from the germline V gene are ENHRY and SYGVKD. CDR3 DNA: TGTGCCATCAGTGGGACTAGCAGTCAGGCAGAGCAGTACTTC. This translates into CAISGTSSQAEQYF.

This rearrangement joins TRBV28 to TRBJ2-1; weak D call: TRBD2 (6 bases). The V gene lost 6 bases and the J gene lost 1 base, with 13 bases spanning the gap. Germline loops: CDR1 MDHEN, CDR2 SYDVKM. The CDR3 is 15 amino acids. CDR3 bases: TGTGCCAGCAGGACGGGACTCCCGTCCTACAATGAGCAGTTCTTC. Protein sequence: CASRTGLPSYNEQFF.

This clone is judged medium-sized. The chain employs TRBV13 and TRBJ2-1; D tentatively reads TRBD1 or TRBD2 (5 bases each). The CDR3 totals 13 residues. CDR1 and CDR2 from the germline V gene are PRHDT and FYEKMQ (reference sequence). Trimming pared 7 bases from V and 2 bases from J, leaving 9 bases between. CDR3 in DNA: TGTGCCAGCAACGGGGCCACCTACAATGAGCAGTTCTTC. Translated, it gives CASNGATYNEQFF.

By share, this clone ranks as medium-sized. The J gene is TRBJ2-7, the V gene TRBV2; 9 bases line up with TRBD1. Per germline, CDR1 SNHLY and CDR2 FYNNEI. The CDR3 runs 16 residues. Trimming cost V 3 bases and J 3 bases; bases outside gene matches: 9. The CDR3: CASSDTGGTFGYEQYF. CDR3 nucleotides: TGTGCCAGCAGTGATACAGGGGGCACCTTCGGCTACGAGCAGTACTTC.

The chain uses TRBV6-1 and TRBJ2-2; D call uncertain. CDR3 length equals 12 residues. Germline CDR1 reads MNHNS; CDR2 reads SASEGT. V dropped 3 bases and J dropped 5 bases, with 4 bases sitting between them. The CDR3 bases are TGTGCCAGCAGTGATTGGACCGGGGAGCTGTTTTTT. Protein sequence: CASSDWTGELFF.

The chain recombines TRBV27 with TRBJ2-7; D ambiguous. V lost 2 bases and J 5 bases, leaving 10 bases between the germline ends. CDR1 is MNHEY, CDR2 SMNVEV, per germline (reference sequence). CDR3 length equals 13 residues. The DNA of the CDR3 is TGTGCCAGCAGTTTACAGGTGTCAGACGAGCAGTACTTC. Its translation is CASSLQVSDEQYF.

This clone was counted a few times. This sequence joins TRBV6-5 and TRBJ1-2; D ambiguous. The length of the CDR3 is 14 residues. Germline assignment: CDR1 MNHEY and CDR2 SVGAGI. V was clipped by 5 bases and J by 2 bases, with 12 bases between them. DNA for the CDR3: TGTGCCAGCAGTAACCGGGCGCTCAACTATGGCTACACCTTC. Amino acid sequence: CASSNRALNYGYTF.

This chain uses TRBV27 with TRBJ2-1, with 14 positions matching TRBD2. V shed 7 bases and J 11 bases; nucleotides not matched to a gene: 10. Looked up from germline, CDR1 is MNHEY and CDR2 is SMNVEV (reference sequence). CDR3 length equals 15 residues. The CDR3 reads CASIFGLAGGHKQFF. In DNA, the CDR3 is TGTGCCAGCATCTTTGGACTAGCGGGAGGCCACAAGCAGTTCTTC.

J is TRBJ2-5 and V is TRBV19, with 10 bases aligning to TRBD1. Germline loops: CDR1 LNHDA, CDR2 SQIVND (reference sequence). The CDR3 runs to 16 residues. Trimming removed 5 bases from V and 2 bases from J; junction bases left unmatched: 8. CDR3 amino acids: CASSFTGTGVQETQYF. The CDR3 coding sequence is TGTGCCAGTAGTTTCACCGGGACAGGGGTTCAAGAGACCCAGTACTTC. The complete variable domain, with remaining parts taken from reference TRBV19 and TRBJ2-5, reads DGGITQSPKYLFRKEGQNVTLSCEQNLNHDAMYWYRQDPGQGLRLIYYSQIVNDFQKGDIAEGYSVSREKKESFPLTVTSAQKNPTAFYLCASSFTGTGVQETQYFGPGTRLLVL.

This rearrangement joins TRBV7-2 to TRBJ1-1; TRBD1 agrees at 7 bases. The CDR3 has 15 residues. The junction had 13 bases not matched to a gene; V was cut back by 7 bases and J by 5 bases. Per germline, CDR1 SGHTA and CDR2 FQGNSA. The CDR3 DNA reads as TGTGCCAGCACCCATGGACAGGTGGGAGTAACTGAAGCTTTCTTT. As protein: CASTHGQVGVTEAFF.

J is TRBJ2-5 and V is TRBV4-1, with TRBD2 identical over 9 bases. This CDR3 is 15 amino acids long. Germline CDR1 and CDR2: MGHRA and YSYEKL. With 1 base clipped from V and 6 bases from J, the junction kept 6 bases outside the gene matches. The CDR3 bases are TGCGCCAGCAGCCAAGTAGCGGGAGAACTACAGACCCAGTACTTC. Its protein is CASSQVAGELQTQYF.

In this sample, this clone turned up a few times. This chain's CDR3 is CASSQGLSTNEQFF. CDR3 DNA sequence: TGCGCCAGCAGCCAAGGACTATCTACCAATGAGCAGTTCTTC. This rearrangement joins TRBV4-1 to TRBJ2-1; D is perhaps TRBD2 (5 bases). Germline CDR1 is MGHRA and CDR2 is YSYEKL. This CDR3 comprises 14 residues. V was pared by 1 base and J by 6 bases, with 10 bases between.

The chain joins TRBV19 to TRBJ1-1; no clear D. CDR1 is LNHDA, CDR2 SQIVND, per germline (reference sequence). V was trimmed by 3 bases and J by 6 bases, leaving 11 bases between them. The CDR3 totals 13 residues. The CDR3 spells CASSMEGWAEAFF. The CDR3 DNA sequence: TGTGCCAGTAGTATGGAAGGGTGGGCTGAAGCTTTCTTT.

This clone has only a few counts. This sequence joins TRBV9 and TRBJ1-2, with TRBD1 matching 7 bases. V lost 4 bases, J lost 0 bases, and 9 bases stayed unmatched. Germline values: CDR1 SGDLS, CDR2 YYNGEE. The CDR3 extends over 16 amino acids. The CDR3 region has the DNA TGTGCCAGCAGCTCCTCCGGGACAGCCCCTAACTATGGCTACACCTTC. The encoded protein is CASSSSGTAPNYGYTF.

Concerning this clone: This is likely an artifact of a read error, given a far larger clone one base away. The same CDR3 can be traced to other DNA sequences in this sample. The chain has TRBV5-1 and TRBJ2-7; D remains ambiguous. The CDR3 has 14 amino acids. CDR1 and CDR2 from the germline V gene are SGHRS and YFSETQ. V was clipped by 3 bases and J by 2 bases, with 12 bases between them. This CDR3 reads CASSYTVNPYEQYF. In DNA, the CDR3 is TGCGCCAGCAGCTATACAGTTAATCCCTACGAGCAGTACTTC.

This clone was recorded a few times. J is TRBJ2-3 and V is TRBV7-9; 8 bases agree with TRBD2. The germline CDR1 and CDR2 sequences are SEHNR and FQNEAQ (reference sequence). CDR3 length equals 16 residues. The V gene end was trimmed by 5 bases and the J gene end by 3 bases; junction bases not matched to a gene: 10. The CDR3 sequence: CASSPVLAVETDTQYF. CDR3 sequence (DNA): TGTGCCAGCAGCCCGGTACTAGCGGTGGAAACAGATACGCAGTATTTT.